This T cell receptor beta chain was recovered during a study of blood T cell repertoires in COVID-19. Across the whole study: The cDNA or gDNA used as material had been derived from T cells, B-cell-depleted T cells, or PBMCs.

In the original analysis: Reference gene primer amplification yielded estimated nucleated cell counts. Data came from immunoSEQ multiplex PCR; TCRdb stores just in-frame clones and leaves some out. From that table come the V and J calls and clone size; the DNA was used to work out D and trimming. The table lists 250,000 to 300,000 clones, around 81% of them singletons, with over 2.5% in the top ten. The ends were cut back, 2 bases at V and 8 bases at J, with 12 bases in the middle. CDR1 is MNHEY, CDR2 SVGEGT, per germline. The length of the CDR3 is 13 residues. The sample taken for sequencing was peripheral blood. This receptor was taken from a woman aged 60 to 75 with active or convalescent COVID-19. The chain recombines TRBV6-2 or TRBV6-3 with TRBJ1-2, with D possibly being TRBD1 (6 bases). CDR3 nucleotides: TGTGCCAGCAGTTACCAGGGGCAAGCGGGCTACACCTTC. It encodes CASSYQGQAGYTF.